This T cell receptor (beta chain) was obtained from a study of blood T cells in healthy people across ages. It was with a sample-barcoded 5' primer and a J-beta primer mix that a second PCR of roughly 7 to 12 cycles was run. TCRdb recomputed calls from the 5' RACE reads with MiXCR, one row per CDR3 protein. The top ten clones hold roughly 26% of a sample with 790,000 or so distinct CDR3 sequences, about 61% of them seen once. Trimming stripped 0 bases from V and 7 bases from J, with 10 bases between. The CDR3 extends over 13 amino acids. Germline loops: CDR1 LGHNA, CDR2 YNFKEQ. V and J are TRBV4-2 and TRBJ2-7; D uncertain. The material sequenced was blood. This TCR came from a man aged 40-55 years in good health. CDR3 coding DNA: TGTGCCAGCAGCCAAGATTTATTGGGAGAGCAGTACTTC. This codes for CASSQDLLGEQYF.